Listed below are T cell receptor beta chains from one sample, sequenced in a study of glioma-infiltrating T cells. In TCRdb, the multiplex PCR reads were re-called with MiXCR into one record per CDR3 protein. The profile shows 100,000 to 150,000 distinct CDR3 sequences, roughly 24% of them singletons. The sequenced sample consisted of glioma tissue, nonneoplastic brain tissue, or PBMCs (not recorded which). These receptors all stem from a human donor with low-grade glioma or glioblastoma, undergoing nonglioma brain surgery, or in good health (not recorded which). CDR3s include the opening cysteine and the closing phenylalanine or tryptophan. D genes are given only for firm matches. Rows give clone size only sometimes, using once, few, many, or a class for an expanded clone.

TRBV7-2	TRBJ2-3	.	many	TGTGCCAGCAGCTTACGGAGGGGAACGGAATCGGGCACAGATACGCAGTATTTT	CASSLRRGTESGTDTQYF
TRBV2	TRBJ2-2	.	.	TGTGCCAGCAGTGAATTAGTGGAGCTGTTTTTT	CASSELVELFF
TRBV5-1	TRBJ2-7	TRBD1	.	TGCGCCAGCAGCTCCCCCGGGACAGGTGCCTACGGGCAGTACTTC	CASSSPGTGAYGQYF
TRBV18	TRBJ2-7	TRBD2	.	TGTGCCAGCTCACCACTCGACGGGAGGAGGGACGAGCAGTACTTC	CASSPLDGRRDEQYF
TRBV30	TRBJ1-3	.	few	TGTGCCTGGAGTCAGGGATTTTCTGGAAACACCATATATTTT	CAWSQGFSGNTIYF
TRBV12-3/TRBV12-4	TRBJ2-3	.	.	TGTGCCAGCAGTTTAAGGGTGGTAACAGATACGCAGTATTTT	CASSLRVVTDTQYF
TRBV29-1	TRBJ2-7	.	.	TGCAGCGTTGAGGAGACCTTACTCCGCTACTTC	CSVEETLLRYF
TRBV2	TRBJ2-6	.	.	TGTGCCAGCAGTGGGGCGGGGGCTTGGGCCAACGTCCTGACTTTC	CASSGAGAWANVLTF
TRBV6-6	TRBJ2-2	.	many	TGTGCCAGCAGTTACTCGTCGAACACCGGGGAGCTGTTTTTT	CASSYSSNTGELFF
TRBV12-3/TRBV12-4	TRBJ2-3	.	many	TGTGCCAGCGCGAATTTAGCAGTTAGCACAGATACGCAGTATTTT	CASANLAVSTDTQYF
TRBV6-1	TRBJ2-7	TRBD1	many	TGTGCCAGCAAGCTCACAGGGGACGAGCAGTACTTC	CASKLTGDEQYF
TRBV5-4	TRBJ2-3	.	many	TGTGCCAGCAGCTTGACTCCCGTACCACCAGATACGCAGTATTTT	CASSLTPVPPDTQYF
TRBV7-8	TRBJ2-7	TRBD1	many	TGTGCCAGCAGCTCGGGACAGCTCCCCCTCCAGCAGTACTTC	CASSSGQLPLQQYF
TRBV18	TRBJ1-3	.	many	TGTGCCAGCTCACCATACGAGGCGGAAGGCTCTGGAAACACCATATATTTT	CASSPYEAEGSGNTIYF
TRBV11-2	TRBJ2-7	.	.	TGTGCCAGCAGCTTAGGAGTTTCGGGACGGCCTATCGAGCAGTACTTC	CASSLGVSGRPIEQYF
TRBV6-6	TRBJ1-3	.	many	TGTGCCAGCAGTTACGAGGTGGTTCCGATCTCTGGAAACACCATATATTTT	CASSYEVVPISGNTIYF
TRBV7-8	TRBJ2-3	.	many	TGTGCCAGCAGCTTATGGGGCGGGGCAGATACGCAGTATTTT	CASSLWGGADTQYF
TRBV7-2	TRBJ1-2	.	many	TGTGCCAGCAGCTTAGTGGCAGCATTGGGACTAGCGGGAGGCTACACCTTC	CASSLVAALGLAGGYTF
TRBV3-1	TRBJ2-3	.	many	TGTGCCAGCAGCCGCGTCCGGGGGGATACGCAGTATTTT	CASSRVRGDTQYF
TRBV4-1	TRBJ1-4	.	many	TGCGCCAGCACCCCCGCGAGTCTTAATGAAAAACTGTTTTTT	CASTPASLNEKLFF
TRBV5-1	TRBJ1-1	.	many	TGCGCCAGCAGGAGTGAGCTCACTCGGGACACTGAAGCTTTCTTT	CASRSELTRDTEAFF
TRBV14	TRBJ2-7	.	few	TGTGCCAGCAGCCAAGTCCGGGGCCGCGGCGAGCAGTACTTC	CASSQVRGRGEQYF
TRBV3-1	TRBJ2-5	TRBD2	many	TGTGCCAGCAGACGAACTAGCGACCAAGAGACCCAGTACTTC	CASRRTSDQETQYF
TRBV29-1	TRBJ2-1	TRBD2	.	TGCAGCGTTGGGACTAGCGGGGGTAACAATGAGCAGTTCTTC	CSVGTSGGNNEQFF
TRBV20-1	TRBJ2-5	TRBD2	many	TGCAGGCCAGGGGGACCGGGACTAGCGGGAGTAGAGACCCAGTACTTC	CRPGGPGLAGVETQYF
TRBV27	TRBJ2-3	.	many	TGTGCCAGCAGTCCGATCCCGGGACAAATTCCAGATACGCAGTATTTT	CASSPIPGQIPDTQYF
TRBV7-2	TRBJ2-5	.	many	TGTGCCAGCAGCTCACCTATAGGGACCGATCAAGAGACCCAGTACTTC	CASSSPIGTDQETQYF
TRBV2	TRBJ2-7	.	many	TGTGCCAGCAGTAGGGTCAGGGACTACGAGCAGTACTTC	CASSRVRDYEQYF
TRBV28	TRBJ1-2	TRBD1	many	TGTGCCAGCAGGGGGACAGGGAAATATGGCTACACCTTC	CASRGTGKYGYTF
TRBV24-1	TRBJ2-5	.	many	TGTGCCACCAGTGACGACAGAACTCAAGAGACCCAGTACTTC	CATSDDRTQETQYF
TRBV20-1	TRBJ1-2	.	many	TGCAGTGCTACCTCCATCGGGGGGGGTCGGGACTATGGCTACACCTTC	CSATSIGGGRDYGYTF
TRBV2	TRBJ2-1	.	.	TGTGCCAGCAGACATGACCCGGGGGGCTCCTGCAATGAGCAGTTCTTC	CASRHDPGGSCNEQFF
TRBV4-3	TRBJ2-7	TRBD2	many	TGCGCCAGCAGCCAAGAACGGGGAGGGGAGCAGTACTTC	CASSQERGGEQYF
TRBV10-3	TRBJ2-1	TRBD1	many	TGTGCCGTGGAGACAGGGAGTGAGCAGTTCTTC	CAVETGSEQFF
TRBV7-2	TRBJ2-4	TRBD1	many	TGTGCCAGCAGCTTAGCGCGACAGGGGAGAAACATTCAGTACTTC	CASSLARQGRNIQYF